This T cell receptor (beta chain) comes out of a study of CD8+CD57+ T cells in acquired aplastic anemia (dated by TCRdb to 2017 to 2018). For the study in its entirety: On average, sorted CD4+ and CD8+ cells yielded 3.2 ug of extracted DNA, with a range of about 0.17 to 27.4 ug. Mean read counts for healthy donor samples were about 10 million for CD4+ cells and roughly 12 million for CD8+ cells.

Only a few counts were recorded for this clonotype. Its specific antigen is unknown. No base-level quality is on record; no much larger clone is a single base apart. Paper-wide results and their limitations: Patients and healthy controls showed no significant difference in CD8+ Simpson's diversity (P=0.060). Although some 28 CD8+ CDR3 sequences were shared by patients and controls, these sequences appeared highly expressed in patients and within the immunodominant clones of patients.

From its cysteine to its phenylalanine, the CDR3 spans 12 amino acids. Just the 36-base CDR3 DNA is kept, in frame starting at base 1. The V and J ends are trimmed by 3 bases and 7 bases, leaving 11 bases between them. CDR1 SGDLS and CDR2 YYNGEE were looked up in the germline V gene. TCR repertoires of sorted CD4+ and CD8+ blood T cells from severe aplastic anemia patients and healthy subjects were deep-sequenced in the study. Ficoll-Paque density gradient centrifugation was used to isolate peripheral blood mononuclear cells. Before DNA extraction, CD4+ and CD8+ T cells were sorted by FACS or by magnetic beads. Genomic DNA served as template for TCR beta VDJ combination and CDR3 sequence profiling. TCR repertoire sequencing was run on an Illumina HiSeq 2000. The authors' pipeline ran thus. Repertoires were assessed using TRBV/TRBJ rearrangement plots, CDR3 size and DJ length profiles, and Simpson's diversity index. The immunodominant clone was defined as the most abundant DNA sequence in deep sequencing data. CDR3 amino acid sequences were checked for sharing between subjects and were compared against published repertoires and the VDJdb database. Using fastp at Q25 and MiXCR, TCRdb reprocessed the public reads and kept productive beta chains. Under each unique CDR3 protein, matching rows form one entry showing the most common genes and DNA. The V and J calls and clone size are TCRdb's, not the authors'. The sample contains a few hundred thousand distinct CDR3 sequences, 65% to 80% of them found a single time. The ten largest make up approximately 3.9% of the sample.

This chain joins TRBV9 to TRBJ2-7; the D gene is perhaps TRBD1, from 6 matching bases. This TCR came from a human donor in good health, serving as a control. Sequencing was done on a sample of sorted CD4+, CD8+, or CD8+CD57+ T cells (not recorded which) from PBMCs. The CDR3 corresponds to CASSARGGEQYF. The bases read TGTGCCAGCAGCGCGCGAGGGGGAGAGCAGTACTTC.